This TCR beta chain derives from a study of response to subunit inactivated influenza vaccine. Whole-study results and caveats: Few additional T cells are recruited per seasonal influenza vaccination, authors suggested.

V was trimmed by 5 bases and J by 5 bases, leaving 16 bases between them. This CDR3 contains 15 residues. Per the germline V gene, CDR1 is SGHTA and CDR2 is FQGNSA. TCRdb re-called the RT-PCR reads through MiXCR, storing one row per CDR3 protein. This sample yields approximately 730,000 distinct CDR3 sequences, of which about 15% are seen a single time; 6.5% to 8.5% belongs to the top ten. This clonotype was seen a handful of times. Its antigen is still unknown. This sequence originates from a man in his fifties who received an inactivated influenza vaccine. The chain carries TRBV7-2 and TRBJ2-1; the D call may be TRBD1 or TRBD2 (5 bases each). The material sequenced was PBMCs from blood, taken roughly 15 days before vaccination. This CDR3 reads CASSDRGRSDNEQFF. The CDR3 bases are TGTGCCAGCAGCGACCGGGGACGAAGTGACAATGAGCAGTTCTTC.